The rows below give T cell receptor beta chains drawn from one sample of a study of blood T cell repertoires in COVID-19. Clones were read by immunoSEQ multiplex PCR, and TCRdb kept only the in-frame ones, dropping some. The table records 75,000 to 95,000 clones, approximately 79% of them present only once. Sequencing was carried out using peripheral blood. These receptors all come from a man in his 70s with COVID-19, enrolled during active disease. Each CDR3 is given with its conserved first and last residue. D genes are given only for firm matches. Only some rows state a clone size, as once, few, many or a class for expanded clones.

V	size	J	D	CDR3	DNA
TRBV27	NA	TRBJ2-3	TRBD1	CASSGGTGIADTQYF	TGTGCCAGCAGTGGCGGGACAGGGATTGCCGATACGCAGTATTTT
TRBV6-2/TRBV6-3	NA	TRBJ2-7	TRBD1	CASSYSIGDPQGGWYEQYF	TGTGCCAGCAGTTACTCGATCGGAGACCCACAGGGGGGATGGTACGAGCAGTACTTC
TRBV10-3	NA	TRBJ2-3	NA	CAISAGVFSGTVDTQYF	TGTGCCATCAGTGCAGGGGTCTTTTCGGGTACGGTAGATACGCAGTATTTT
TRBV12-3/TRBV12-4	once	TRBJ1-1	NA	CASTRTVNTEAFF	TGTGCCAGCACCAGGACAGTGAACACTGAAGCTTTCTTT
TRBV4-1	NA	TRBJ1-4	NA	CASSQGPDFNEKLFF	TGCGCCAGCAGCCAAGGGCCAGACTTCAATGAAAAACTGTTTTTT
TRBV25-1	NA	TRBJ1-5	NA	CASSPLVGGWKDQPQHF	TGTGCCAGCAGCCCTTTAGTGGGGGGGTGGAAGGATCAGCCCCAGCATTTT
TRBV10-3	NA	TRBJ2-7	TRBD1	CAITSGQGAYEQYF	TGTGCCATCACTTCGGGACAGGGGGCATACGAGCAGTACTTC
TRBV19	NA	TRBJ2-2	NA	CASSSRTAYLNTGELFF	TGTGCCAGTAGTTCCCGGACAGCTTACTTGAACACCGGGGAGCTGTTTTTT
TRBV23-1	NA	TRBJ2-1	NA	CASSQSPRDSYNEQFF	TGCGCCAGCAGTCAATCACCGCGGGATTCCTACAATGAGCAGTTCTTC
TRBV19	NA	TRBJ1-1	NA	CASSIQLRTVRAFF	TGTGCCAGTAGTATTCAACTTCGGACTGTGCGGGCTTTCTTT
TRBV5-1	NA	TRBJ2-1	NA	CASSSGGISYNEQFF	TGCGCCAGCAGCTCTGGCGGCATCTCCTACAATGAGCAGTTCTTC
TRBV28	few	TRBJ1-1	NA	CASSFPVVAEAFF	TGTGCCAGCAGTTTTCCGGTCGTGGCTGAAGCTTTCTTT
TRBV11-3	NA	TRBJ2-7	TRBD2	CASSYWWGGETYEQYF	TGTGCCAGCAGCTACTGGTGGGGGGGAGAGACCTACGAGCAGTACTTC
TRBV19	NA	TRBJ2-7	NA	CASSIHLGQGYEQYF	TGTGCCAGTAGTATCCATCTTGGGCAAGGCTACGAGCAGTACTTC
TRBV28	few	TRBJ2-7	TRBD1	CASSPGQAPYEQYF	TGTGCCAGCAGTCCGGGACAGGCGCCTTACGAGCAGTACTTC
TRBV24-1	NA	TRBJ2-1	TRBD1	CATKGTGQAGEQFF	TGTGCCACCAAGGGGACAGGGCAGGCGGGCGAGCAGTTCTTC
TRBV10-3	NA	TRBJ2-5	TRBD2	CATGLAGEETQYF	TGTGCCACCGGACTAGCGGGAGAGGAGACCCAGTACTTC
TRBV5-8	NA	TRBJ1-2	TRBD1	CASSLVWTGSAGYTF	TGTGCCAGCAGCTTGGTTTGGACAGGGTCCGCTGGCTACACCTTC
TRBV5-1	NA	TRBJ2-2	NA	CASSLDPGATGELFF	TGCGCCAGCAGCTTGGACCCAGGGGCTACCGGGGAGCTGTTTTTT
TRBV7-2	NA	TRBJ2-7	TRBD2	CASSLDRLLAGGNEQYF	TGTGCCAGCAGCTTAGATCGGCTACTAGCGGGGGGGAACGAGCAGTACTTC
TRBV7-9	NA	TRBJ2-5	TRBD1	CASSPVDRRGEETQYF	TGTGCCAGCAGCCCAGTGGACAGGCGAGGGGAGGAGACCCAGTACTTC
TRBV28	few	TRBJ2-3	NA	CASSLNLGRYF	TGTGCCAGCAGTTTGAACCTTGGGAGGTATTTT
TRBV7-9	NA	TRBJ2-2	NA	CASSLDSPGELFF	TGTGCCAGCAGCTTAGACAGTCCCGGGGAGCTGTTTTTT
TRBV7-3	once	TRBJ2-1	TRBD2	CASSSRGGSSYNEQFF	TGTGCCAGCAGCTCCCGGGGGGGATCCTCCTACAATGAGCAGTTCTTC
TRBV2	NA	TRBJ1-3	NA	CASSNPGSGNTIYF	TGTGCCAGCAGTAACCCGGGATCTGGAAACACCATATATTTT
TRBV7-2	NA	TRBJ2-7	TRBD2	CASSLGSGATYEQYF	TGTGCCAGCAGCTTAGGTAGCGGGGCGACCTACGAGCAGTACTTC
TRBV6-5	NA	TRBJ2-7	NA	CAAREAASYEQYF	TGTGCCGCCAGGGAGGCGGCCTCCTACGAGCAGTACTTC
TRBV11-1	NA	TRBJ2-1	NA	CASSLVAVNTYNEQFF	TGTGCCAGCAGCTTAGTGGCAGTCAACACCTACAATGAGCAGTTCTTC
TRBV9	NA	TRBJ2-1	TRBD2	CASSVGASGVQVDEQFF	TGTGCCAGCAGCGTAGGGGCTAGCGGGGTCCAGGTCGATGAGCAGTTCTTC
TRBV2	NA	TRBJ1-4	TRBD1	CASREQGSNEKLFF	TGTGCCAGCAGGGAACAGGGGAGTAATGAAAAACTGTTTTTT
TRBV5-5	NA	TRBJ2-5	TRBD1	CASSLQGVLETQYF	TGTGCCAGCAGCCTGCAGGGGGTCCTCGAGACCCAGTACTTC
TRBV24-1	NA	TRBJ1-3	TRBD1	CATSDPQGAGNTIYF	TGTGCCACCAGTGATCCTCAGGGGGCTGGAAACACCATATATTTT
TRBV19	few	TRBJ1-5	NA	CASTGVGGNQPQHF	TGTGCCAGTACAGGCGTGGGGGGAAATCAGCCCCAGCATTTT
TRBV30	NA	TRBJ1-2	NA	CAWSRQALANYGYTF	TGTGCCTGGAGTCGGCAGGCATTAGCTAACTATGGCTACACCTTC
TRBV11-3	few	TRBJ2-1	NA	CASSLDGPGVNEQFF	TGTGCCAGCAGCTTAGATGGCCCAGGGGTGAATGAGCAGTTCTTC
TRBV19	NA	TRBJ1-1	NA	CASSFSNTEAFF	TGTGCCAGTAGTTTCTCGAACACTGAAGCTTTCTTT
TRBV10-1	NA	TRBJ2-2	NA	CASSDGGHTGELFF	TGCGCCAGCAGTGATGGCGGGCACACCGGGGAGCTGTTTTTT
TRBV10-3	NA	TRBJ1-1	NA	CAISEWGEGSEAFF	TGTGCCATCAGTGAATGGGGGGAGGGTTCGGAAGCTTTCTTT
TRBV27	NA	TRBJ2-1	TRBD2	CASGGLARNNEQFF	TGTGCCAGCGGGGGACTAGCGAGAAACAATGAGCAGTTCTTC
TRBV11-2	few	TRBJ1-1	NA	CASSLDPGGYTEAFF	TGTGCCAGCAGCTTAGATCCCGGGGGGTACACTGAAGCTTTCTTT